The T cell receptor (beta chain) under discussion was sequenced for a study of blood T cell repertoires in COVID-19. The overall study: Nucleic acid was either cDNA or gDNA, and it came from T cells, B-cell-depleted T cells, or PBMCs.

The CDR3 extends over 13 amino acids. Germline lookup yields CDR1 SEHNR and CDR2 FQNEAQ (reference sequence). Trimming removed 4 bases from V and 8 bases from J; junction bases left unmatched: 3. Seattle participants joined during active infection and were tracked over time. Methods used by the authors: Estimated nucleated cell counts came from reference gene primer amplification. Some clones are missing from TCRdb's copy, which holds only in-frame ones; the method was immunoSEQ multiplex PCR. Clonal size and the V and J genes are those of that table, whereas D and trimming came from the DNA. The sample lists tens of thousands of clones; roughly 91% were seen once.

The chain is built from TRBV7-9 and TRBJ1-4, with 8 positions matching TRBD1. What was sequenced was peripheral blood. The receptor was isolated from a man between 45 and 60 years old with COVID-19, enrolled during active disease. The CDR3 sequence: CASSYGQGEKLFF. The CDR3 DNA reads TGTGCCAGCAGCTACGGACAGGGCGAAAAACTGTTTTTT.